What follows are 12 T cell receptor beta chains derived from one specimen sequenced in a study of persistence of HIV-infected CD4 T cells (dated by TCRdb to the early 2020s). The immunoSEQ hsTCRB assay version 4, run in survey mode, was used to sequence TCRbeta repertoires from genomic DNA. TCRdb stores this immuneACCESS table with in-frame sequences only. Part of the clones is absent; in the studies checked, under half of the shortfall reflects unresolved V genes, and no reason is known for the rest. The sample table shows roughly 60,000 clones, and about 69% are seen once. 1.5% to 2% of the sample goes to the ten largest clones. The antigens of these receptors remain unknown. The sample's treatment or condition label is to be understood as: suppressive antiretroviral therapy. Cells were stimulated with a pool of overlapping HIV-1 Gag 15-mer peptides at 0.9 to 1 ug per peptide per mL. Memory populations depleted of antigen-responding cells were obtained by sorting nonresponding CD40L-negative CD69-negative CD45RO-high memory CD4+ T cells.

Sequencing used CD4+ T cells sorted from PBMCs after approximately 19-hour stimulation, obtained from a patient who received antiretroviral therapy. The label giving this sample's cell subset or site can be read as: CD40L-CD69- CD45RO-high memory CD4 T cells not responding to Gag peptides. The origin of the receptors is an adult man with HIV who was CMV-seropositive.

The DNA of the CDR3 is TGTGCCAGCAGCTTAGACTCTCAGGGGACTGAAGCTTTCTTT. Translation: CASSLDSQGTEAFF. The chain is built from TRBV7-3 and TRBJ1-1, with D possibly being TRBD1 (6 bases). The CDR3 contains 14 residues. Trimming cost V 2 bases and J 5 bases, with 12 bases left between them. In germline, CDR1 is SGHTA, CDR2 FQGTGA.

This clone was recorded a few times. The rearrangement uses TRBV5-4 and TRBJ2-3; D is possibly TRBD2 (5 bases). Between the trimmed V and J ends, which lost 4 bases and 0 bases, there was a span of 24 bases. CDR3 length: 19 amino acids. Looked up from germline, CDR1 is SGHNT and CDR2 is YYREEE (reference sequence). This chain's CDR3 is CASSLHMLSEPSSTDTQYF. CDR3 nucleotides: TGTGCCAGCAGCCTTCACATGCTTTCAGAGCCTAGCAGCACAGATACGCAGTATTTT.

This chain joins TRBV5-1 and TRBJ1-2; 7 bases align to TRBD1. This CDR3 comprises 14 residues. Trimming cost V 4 bases and J 6 bases; bases outside gene matches: 9. CDR1 and CDR2 from the germline V gene are SGHRS and YFSETQ. CDR3 in DNA: TGCGCCAGCAGCCGGACAGGTGAAAAAAATGGCTACACCTTC. Translating gives CASSRTGEKNGYTF.

This chain uses TRBV2 with TRBJ1-6; TRBD1 aligns across 7 bases. Germline V gene lookup returns CDR1 SNHLY and CDR2 FYNNEI. J lost 4 bases, V lost 5 bases, and 8 bases had no gene match. The CDR3 has 16 residues. CDR3 bases: TGTGCCAGCAGTCCCCGACAGGGAATATATAATTCACCCCTCCACTTT. It yields the protein CASSPRQGIYNSPLHF.

V gene TRBV19 combines with J gene TRBJ1-2; D unclear. The ends were cut back, 5 bases at V and 3 bases at J, with 13 bases in the middle. Germline CDR1 and CDR2: LNHDA and SQIVND (reference sequence). The CDR3 extends over 14 amino acids. This chain's CDR3 is CASSAGSSDYGYTF. The CDR3 coding sequence is TGTGCCAGTAGTGCGGGCTCCTCGGACTATGGCTACACCTTC. Drawing the rest from reference TRBV19 and TRBJ1-2, the complete variable domain is DGGITQSPKYLFRKEGQNVTLSCEQNLNHDAMYWYRQDPGQGLRLIYYSQIVNDFQKGDIAEGYSVSREKKESFPLTVTSAQKNPTAFYLCASSAGSSDYGYTFGSGTRLTVV.

By share, this clone ranks as medium-sized (0.01 to 0.1%). The chain couples TRBV7-9 to TRBJ1-1, with D uncertain. Deletions cut 5 bases from V and 0 bases from J, with 16 bases between. This CDR3 region has 16 residues. The germline CDR1 and CDR2 sequences are SEHNR and FQNEAQ (reference sequence). In DNA form, the CDR3 reads TGTGCCAGCAGCCGATCCCGAGGCAATATGAACACTGAAGCTTTCTTT. Protein sequence: CASSRSRGNMNTEAFF.

The rearrangement links TRBV5-4 to TRBJ2-1, with unresolved D. The V and J ends lost 0 bases and 4 bases respectively, with 5 bases between them. Germline V gives CDR1 SGHNT, CDR2 YYREEE (reference sequence). CDR3 size: 13 residues. The CDR3 DNA is TGTGCCAGCAGCTTGGGCCCATACAATGAGCAGTTCTTC. This codes for CASSLGPYNEQFF.

The genes are TRBV3-1 (or the pseudogene TRBV3-2) and TRBJ2-3; no clear D gene. Trimming removed 4 bases at V and 7 bases at J, with 12 bases between. Germline V lookup: CDR1 LGHDT, CDR2 YNNKEL (reference sequence). The CDR3 has 13 amino acids. For the CDR3, the DNA is TGTGCCAGCAGCCCGGGTACTTTGAATACGCAGTATTTT. Encoded protein: CASSPGTLNTQYF.

The V call is TRBV6-5, the J call TRBJ1-1; perhaps TRBD1 as D (5 bases). The germline CDR1 and CDR2 sequences are MNHEY and SVGAGI. The V end was cut by 7 bases, the J end by 7 bases, with 16 bases between. This CDR3 region has 13 residues. CDR3 sequence reads: CASTGGGGIEAFF. As DNA, the CDR3 is TGTGCCAGCACCGGGGGAGGTGGGATTGAAGCTTTCTTT.

The chain is built from TRBV10-3 and TRBJ2-2; D is perhaps TRBD2 (5 bases). This CDR3 spans 13 amino acids. Germline-derived CDR1 and CDR2 are ENHRY and SYGVKD. V was clipped by 6 bases and J by 5 bases, with 10 bases between them. This CDR3 is CAIREGGTGELFF. Written as DNA, the CDR3 is TGTGCCATCAGAGAGGGTGGGACCGGGGAGCTGTTTTTT.

The chain has TRBV29-1 and TRBJ2-1; D perhaps matches TRBD1 (5 bases). Trimming removed 6 bases from V and 5 bases from J, with 11 bases in between. The CDR3 runs 12 residues. CDR1 is SQVTM, CDR2 ANQGSEA, per germline. CDR3 residues: CSVQTANNEQFF. CDR3 nucleotide sequence: TGCAGCGTCCAGACAGCTAACAATGAGCAGTTCTTC.

This chain links TRBV10-2 with TRBJ1-4; D is unclear. This CDR3 region has 14 residues. Trimming cost V 3 bases and J 3 bases, with 8 bases left between them. Germline CDR1 reads WSHSY; CDR2 reads SAAADI. CDR3 nucleotides: TGCGCCAGCAGTGATAGGAGGGCTAATGAAAAACTGTTTTTT. Amino acids: CASSDRRANEKLFF.